This is a list of T cell receptor beta chains from one sample in a study of blood T cell repertoires in COVID-19. TCRdb's table, derived via immunoSEQ multiplex PCR, lists solely in-frame clones and lacks some. The table lists more than 100,000 clones, nearly 85% of them singletons. Sequences were obtained from peripheral blood. The origin of the receptors is a human donor in a cohort sampled during active or convalescent COVID-19. CDR3s include the opening cysteine and the closing phenylalanine or tryptophan. The D gene is left open where the match is weak. For some rows the clone size is stated as once, few or many, or as a class when expanded; others skip it.

v_call	d_call	clone_size	j_call	cdr3_aa	cdr3_nt
TRBV19	-	-	TRBJ1-1	CASSEERNTEAFF	TGTGCCAGTTCGGAGGAGAGGAACACTGAAGCTTTCTTT
TRBV4-1	-	-	TRBJ1-1	CASRGVLRNTEAFF	TGCGCCAGCCGCGGAGTCCTCAGGAACACTGAAGCTTTCTTT
TRBV18	TRBD2	-	TRBJ2-2	CASSLQLAGGANTGELFF	TGTGCCAGCTCACTGCAACTAGCGGGGGGCGCGAACACCGGGGAGCTGTTTTTT
TRBV4-1	TRBD1	-	TRBJ1-2	CASSRETGTAVYGYTF	TGCGCCAGCAGCCGAGAAACCGGGACAGCAGTTTATGGCTACACCTTC
TRBV7-9	-	-	TRBJ1-2	CASSLGGVDYGYTF	TGTGCCAGCAGCTTAGGGGGGGTGGACTATGGCTACACCTTC
TRBV2	TRBD1	-	TRBJ1-4	CASIPRDRREKLFF	TGTGCCAGCATCCCCCGGGACAGACGCGAAAAACTGTTTTTT
TRBV24-1	TRBD1	-	TRBJ1-2	CATSDSPGQGDGYTF	TGTGCCACCAGTGATTCACCGGGACAGGGGGATGGCTACACCTTC
TRBV5-4	TRBD2	-	TRBJ2-1	CASSFAGGAFEQFF	TGTGCCAGCAGCTTCGCGGGGGGAGCGTTTGAGCAGTTCTTC
TRBV7-9	-	-	TRBJ2-7	CASSSIVQGNEQYF	TGTGCCAGCAGCTCCATCGTTCAGGGAAACGAGCAGTACTTC
TRBV5-1	-	once	TRBJ2-5	CASSLDGVSETQYF	TGCGCCAGCAGCTTGGATGGAGTGAGCGAGACCCAGTACTTC
TRBV5-1	-	-	TRBJ2-1	CASSRLVSSYNEQFF	TGCGCCAGCAGCCGACTAGTCAGCTCCTACAATGAGCAGTTCTTC
TRBV5-1	-	-	TRBJ2-7	CASSLAGAGEGEQYF	TGCGCCAGCAGCTTGGCCGGGGCAGGGGAAGGTGAGCAGTACTTC
TRBV29-1	-	-	TRBJ2-7	CSAELSYEQYF	TGCAGCGCCGAACTGAGCTACGAGCAGTACTTC
TRBV6-5	-	-	TRBJ1-5	CASSLEVGQPQHF	TGTGCCAGCAGCTTAGAGGTCGGGCAGCCCCAGCATTTT
TRBV7-8	-	once	TRBJ2-5	CASSSSPRTGEETQYF	TGTGCCAGCAGCTCCTCGCCACGGACGGGAGAAGAGACCCAGTACTTC